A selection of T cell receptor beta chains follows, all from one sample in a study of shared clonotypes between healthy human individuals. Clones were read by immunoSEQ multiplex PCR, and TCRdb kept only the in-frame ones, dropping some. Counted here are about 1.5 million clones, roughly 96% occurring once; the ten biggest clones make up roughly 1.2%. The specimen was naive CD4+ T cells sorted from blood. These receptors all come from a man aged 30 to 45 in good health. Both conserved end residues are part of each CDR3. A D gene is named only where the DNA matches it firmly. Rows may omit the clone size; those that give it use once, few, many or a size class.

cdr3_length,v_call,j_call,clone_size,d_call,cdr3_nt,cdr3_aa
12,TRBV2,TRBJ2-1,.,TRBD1,TGTGCCAGCAGTTACAGGGGTTATGAGCAGTTCTTC,CASSYRGYEQFF
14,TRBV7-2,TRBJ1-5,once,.,TGTGCCAGCAGCTTAAACGGGGGTAATCAGCCCCAGCATTTT,CASSLNGGNQPQHF
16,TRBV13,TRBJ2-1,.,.,TGTGCCAGCAGCTTACTACAGGGCGTCGGTGCGAATGAGCAGTTCTTC,CASSLLQGVGANEQFF
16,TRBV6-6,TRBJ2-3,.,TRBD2,TGTGCCAGCAGTTACTCATTAGCGGGAGGCACAGATACGCAGTATTTT,CASSYSLAGGTDTQYF
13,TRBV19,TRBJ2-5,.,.,TGTGCCAGTCGGGGCCGGAGTTTGGAGACCCAGTACTTC,CASRGRSLETQYF
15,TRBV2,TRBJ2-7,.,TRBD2,TGTGCCAGCAGTTTTAGCGGGAGAGCCTCCTACGAGCAGTACTTC,CASSFSGRASYEQYF
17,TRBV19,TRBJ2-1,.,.,TGTGCCAGTAGTATTGTGATGCCCGGGGTCGGTTACAATGAGCAGTTCTTC,CASSIVMPGVGYNEQFF
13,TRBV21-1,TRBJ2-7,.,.,TGTGCCGGACCTAGCGGGAATTGCTACGAGCAGTACTTC,CAGPSGNCYEQYF
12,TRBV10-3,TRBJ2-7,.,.,TGTGCCATCAGTGGGACGGACTACGAGCAGTACTTC,CAISGTDYEQYF
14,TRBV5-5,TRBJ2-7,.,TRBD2,TGTGCCAGCAGCTTGGCGGGGGGAGGCTACGAGCAGTACTTC,CASSLAGGGYEQYF
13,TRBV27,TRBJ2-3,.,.,TGTGCCAGCAGTTTATCGGGGGGGGCAACGCAGTATTTT,CASSLSGGATQYF
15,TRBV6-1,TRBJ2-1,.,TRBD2,TGTGCCAGCAGTGAAAGGACTAGCGGGAGGAATGAGCAGTTCTTC,CASSERTSGRNEQFF
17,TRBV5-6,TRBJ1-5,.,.,TGTGCCAGCAGCTCTCGGGGGGCGAGTTATAGCAATCAGCCCCAGCATTTT,CASSSRGASYSNQPQHF
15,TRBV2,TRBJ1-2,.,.,TGTGCCAGCAGTGAGGGGACAAAGCCCCACTATGGCTACACCTTC,CASSEGTKPHYGYTF
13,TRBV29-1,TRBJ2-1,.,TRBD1,TGCAGCGCGGACAGGGGGCGTAGGGATGAGCAGTTCTTC,CSADRGRRDEQFF
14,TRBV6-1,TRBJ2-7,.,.,TGTGCCAGCAGTGGTGACCTTCCACGCGACGAGCAGTACTTC,CASSGDLPRDEQYF
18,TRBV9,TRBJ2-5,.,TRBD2,TGTGCCAGCAGCGTAGGACGGCTAGCGGGAGCCCCGGGAGAGACCCAGTACTTC,CASSVGRLAGAPGETQYF
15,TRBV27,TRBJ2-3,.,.,TGTGCCAGCAGTTCCTTAGCTGACGGCACAGATACGCAGTATTTT,CASSSLADGTDTQYF
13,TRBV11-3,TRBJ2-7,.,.,TGTGCCAGCAGCTTAGGCCCTGGTGCAGAGCAGTACTTC,CASSLGPGAEQYF
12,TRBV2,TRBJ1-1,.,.,TGTGCCAGCACGGATTTGAACACTGAAGCTTTCTTT,CASTDLNTEAFF
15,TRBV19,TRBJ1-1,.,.,TGTGCCAGTAGTCCCCCGGGGGGGGGCTTTACTGAAGCTTTCTTT,CASSPPGGGFTEAFF
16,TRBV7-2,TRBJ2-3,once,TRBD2,TGTGCCAGCAGAAAACTTAGCCTAGCGGGATCTGGTACGCAGTATTTT,CASRKLSLAGSGTQYF
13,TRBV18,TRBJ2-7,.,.,TGTGCCAGCTCACCTCACAGAAACTACGAGCAGTACTTC,CASSPHRNYEQYF
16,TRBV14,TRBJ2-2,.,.,TGTGCCAGCAGCCATCTTGACAGACCGAACACCGGGGAGCTGTTTTTT,CASSHLDRPNTGELFF
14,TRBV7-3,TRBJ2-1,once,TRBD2,TGTGCCAGCAGCGAAGCGGGAGGGCCGAATGAGCAGTTCTTC,CASSEAGGPNEQFF
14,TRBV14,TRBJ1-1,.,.,TGTGCCAGCAGCCAAGTAAATCGGGCGACTGAAGCTTTCTTT,CASSQVNRATEAFF
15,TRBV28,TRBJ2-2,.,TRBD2,TGTGCCAGCACCCCCCCGGGAGGAAGGACCGGGGAGCTGTTTTTT,CASTPPGGRTGELFF
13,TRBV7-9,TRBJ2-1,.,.,TGTGCCAGCAGCTTAGGGCCCATCGATGAGCAGTTCTTC,CASSLGPIDEQFF
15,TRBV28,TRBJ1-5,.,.,TGTGCCAGCAGTTTATATCTCCATAGCAATCAGCCCCAGCATTTT,CASSLYLHSNQPQHF
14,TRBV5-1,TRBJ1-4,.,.,TGCGCCAGCAGTCTGTCAGGGAAAAATGAAAAACTGTTTTTT,CASSLSGKNEKLFF
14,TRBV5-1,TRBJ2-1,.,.,TGCGCCAGCGGTACCGGGCCTCATGGCAATGAGCAGTTCTTC,CASGTGPHGNEQFF
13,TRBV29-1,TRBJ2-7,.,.,TGCAGCGTTGAAGACAGGGGCTCCTACGAGCAGTACTTC,CSVEDRGSYEQYF
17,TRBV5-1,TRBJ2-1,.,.,TGCGCCAGCAGCTTGGTGCAGCAGGGTAGCTCCTACAATGAGCAGTTCTTC,CASSLVQQGSSYNEQFF
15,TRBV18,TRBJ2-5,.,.,TGTGCCAGCTCTCCTCTCATCGGACGGACGGAGACCCAGTACTTC,CASSPLIGRTETQYF
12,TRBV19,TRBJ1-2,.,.,TGTGCCAGTAGTATGGAGGTCGGGGGCTACACCTTC,CASSMEVGGYTF